The 9 T cell receptor beta chains given below trace back to one sample, sequenced in a study of blood T cell repertoires in COVID-19. Clones were sequenced by immunoSEQ multiplex PCR, and TCRdb holds only the in-frame ones, with some missing. The table records 300,000 or so clones, about 90% of them present only once. What was sequenced was PBMCs or T cells enriched from blood (not recorded which). The receptors derive from a woman aged 25 to 39 who had recovered from COVID-19.

The chain recombines TRBV15 with TRBJ2-6; a possible D gene is TRBD2 (5 bases). Germline V CDR1 and CDR2: LNHNV, YYDKDF (reference sequence). Deletions cut 1 base from V and 3 bases from J, with 10 bases between. The CDR3 totals 16 residues. Here the CDR3 reads CATSRVVGSGANVLTF. CDR3 DNA: TGTGCCACCAGCAGAGTGGTAGGGAGTGGGGCCAACGTCCTGACTTTC.

The CDR3 here is CASSRPRGLARSGNTIYF. CDR3 sequence (DNA): TGTGCCAGCAGCCGCCCCCGGGGGTTAGCCCGCTCTGGAAACACCATATATTTT. The chain employs TRBV7-9 and TRBJ1-3, with D perhaps TRBD1 (5 bases). Per the germline V gene, CDR1 is SEHNR and CDR2 is FQNEAQ (reference sequence). V was clipped by 5 bases and J by 0 bases, with 20 bases between them. The CDR3 extends over 18 amino acids. Using reference TRBV7-9 and TRBJ1-3 for the parts outside the CDR3, the full variable domain is DTGVSQNPRHKITKRGQNVTFRCDPISEHNRLYWYRQTLGQGPEFLTYFQNEAQLEKSRLLSDRFSAERPKGSFSTLEIQRTEQGDSAMYLCASSRPRGLARSGNTIYFGEGSWLTVV.

This clone was picked up one time. The gene calls are TRBV4-1 and TRBJ2-5, with D possibly being TRBD1 (5 bases). The CDR3 extends over 15 amino acids. The germline V gene encodes CDR1 MGHRA and CDR2 YSYEKL. Trimming removed 3 bases from V and 3 bases from J, with 14 bases in between. DNA of the CDR3: TGCGCCAGCAGCCAGGGGCCGACGGTCAAAGAGACCCAGTACTTC. This translates into CASSQGPTVKETQYF.

This clone occurred a few times. A single base separates this from a much larger clone, so it may be a read error. The V and J genes are TRBV9 and TRBJ2-1; D ambiguous. The germline V gene has CDR1 SGDLS and CDR2 YYNGEE. The CDR3 covers 14 residues. Trimming took 0 bases from V and 0 from J, leaving 4 bases between them. CDR3 sequence: CASSVDSSYNEQFF. CDR3 nucleotide sequence: TGTGCCAGCAGCGTAGATAGCTCCTACAATGAGCAGTTCTTC. The full variable domain, its missing parts supplied by reference TRBV9 and TRBJ2-1, is DSGVTQTPKHLITATGQRVTLRCSPRSGDLSVYWYQQSLDQGLQFLIQYYNGEERAKGNILERFSAQQFPDLHSELNLSSLELGDSALYFCASSVDSSYNEQFFGPGTRLTVL.

This clone has only a few counts. Here the CDR3 reads CAISEGGGAYNEQFF. The CDR3 region has the DNA TGTGCCATCAGTGAAGGTGGGGGGGCCTACAATGAGCAGTTCTTC. The rearrangement joins TRBV10-3 to TRBJ2-1; TRBD2 matches 7 bases. This CDR3 region has 15 residues. J gave up 2 bases and V 3 bases, and 4 bases lay outside the gene matches. Germline CDR1 is ENHRY and CDR2 is SYGVKD.

V gene TRBV7-9 combines with J gene TRBJ1-2; TRBD1 matches 7 bases. The J segment lost 8 bases and the V segment lost 0 bases, leaving 12 bases of the junction unmatched. Looked up from germline, CDR1 is SEHNR and CDR2 is FQNEAQ (reference sequence). This CDR3 has 16 residues. The CDR3 loop reads CASSLAPLTGWRGYTF. As DNA, the CDR3 is TGTGCCAGCAGCTTAGCCCCCTTGACAGGGTGGAGGGGCTACACCTTC.

The chain combines TRBV9 with TRBJ2-7; D remains unclear. CDR1 SGDLS and CDR2 YYNGEE come from the germline V gene. The V end was cut by 4 bases, the J end by 2 bases, with 10 bases between. The length of the CDR3 is 13 residues. The CDR3: CASSPGPTYEQYF. The CDR3 nucleotides are TGTGCCAGCAGCCCTGGGCCAACCTACGAGCAGTACTTC.

V usage is TRBV4-2 and J usage is TRBJ1-5; weak D call: TRBD1 (6 bases). This CDR3 is 16 amino acids long. Germline assignment: CDR1 LGHNA and CDR2 YNFKEQ. Trimming pared 1 base from V and 7 bases from J, leaving 17 bases between. This chain's CDR3 is CASSQVRGSIPQPQHF. CDR3 DNA sequence: TGTGCCAGCAGCCAAGTCAGGGGCTCTATTCCGCAGCCCCAGCATTTT.

Here the CDR3 reads CASSSGTGVTYEQYF. The DNA for the CDR3 is TGCGCCAGCAGCTCGGGGACAGGCGTGACCTACGAGCAGTACTTC. This chain connects TRBV5-1 to TRBJ2-7, with TRBD1 matching over 8 bases. The CDR3 extends over 15 amino acids. V shed 3 bases and J 2 bases; nucleotides not matched to a gene: 7. Germline V CDR1 and CDR2: SGHRS, YFSETQ.